The T cell receptor (beta chain) under discussion was sequenced for a study of blood T cell repertoires in COVID-19. Study in general: Samples representing acute and convalescent COVID-19 were sourced from the United States, Italy and Spain.

Some clones are missing from TCRdb's copy, which holds only in-frame ones; the method was immunoSEQ multiplex PCR. This table has 75,000 to 95,000 clones, approximately 87% appearing once. This CDR3 region has 15 residues. Germline V gene sequence: CDR1 LNHDA, CDR2 SQIVND (reference sequence). The V gene end was trimmed by 4 bases and the J gene end by 8 bases; junction bases not matched to a gene: 6. The origin of this receptor is a human donor in a cohort sampled during active COVID-19. The chain joins TRBV19 to TRBJ2-1; 12 positions match TRBD2. Sequences were obtained from peripheral blood. CDR3 nucleotide sequence: TGTGCCAGTAGTACCGGGACTAGCGGGTGGGATGAGCAGTTCTTC. Protein product: CASSTGTSGWDEQFF.